Below, 21 T cell receptor beta chains from the same sample are listed, as sequenced in a study of Ad26.COV2.S vaccination and SARS-CoV-2 variants. The assay was immunoSEQ multiplex PCR, and TCRdb's table has in-frame clones only and misses some. There are about 370,000 clones in the sample; more than 85% occur only once, and around 3.4% lies in the top ten. The treatment: roughly 18 received Ad26.COV2.S at low or high dose, single or two shots; 5 received placebo; per-sample allocation not given. The samples date from day 63 after the first vaccine or placebo injection. Source: peripheral blood, taken in a trial of Ad26.COV2.S vaccine versus placebo. All receptors derive from a person between 18 and 59 years old who received the Ad26.COV2.S COVID-19 vaccine or a placebo.

There are a few counts of this clone. The chain carries TRBV11-2 and TRBJ1-1; D gene ambiguous. Looked up from germline, CDR1 is SGHAT and CDR2 is FQNNGV. V lost 1 base and J 7 bases, leaving 10 bases between the germline ends. The CDR3 totals 13 residues. CDR3 DNA: TGTGCCAGCAGCTTAGCTGTTAGAGGTGAAGCTTTCTTT. It is translated as CASSLAVRGEAFF.

The chain couples TRBV5-6 to TRBJ2-2, with D possibly being TRBD1 (6 bases). CDR1 SGHDT and CDR2 YYEEEE come from the germline V gene. This CDR3 spans 15 amino acids. V gave up 2 bases and J gave up 4 bases, with 12 bases separating them. CDR3 residues: CASSLGQRITGELFF. CDR3 in DNA: TGTGCCAGCAGCTTAGGACAGAGAATCACCGGGGAGCTGTTTTTT.

V usage is TRBV18 and J usage is TRBJ2-6, with 9 bases fitting TRBD1. V trimming: 0 bases; J trimming: 0 bases; junction bases outside the gene matches: 3. The germline gives CDR1 KGHSH, CDR2 LQKENI. The length of the CDR3 is 18 residues. The CDR3 DNA sequence: TGTGCCAGCTCACCACCAGGACAGGGGAGCTCTGGGGCCAACGTCCTGACTTTC. It encodes CASSPPGQGSSGANVLTF.

The chain employs TRBV6-5 and TRBJ2-6, with unresolved D. The CDR3 length is 14 residues. V gave up 2 bases and J gave up 2 bases, with 4 bases separating them. The germline gives CDR1 MNHEY, CDR2 SVGAGI. The CDR3 DNA reads TGTGCCAGCAGTTACGGCCCTGGGGCCAACGTCCTGACTTTC. Translating gives CASSYGPGANVLTF.

The chain uses TRBV29-1 and TRBJ1-2, with D perhaps matching TRBD1 (6 bases). The CDR3 covers 12 residues. The V end was cut by 6 bases, the J end by 5 bases, with 13 bases between. The germline gives CDR1 SQVTM, CDR2 ANQGSEA. The CDR3 region has the DNA TGCAGCGTAGACACAGGGAGTTATGGCTACACCTTC. This encodes CSVDTGSYGYTF.

The chain employs TRBV7-9 and TRBJ1-4, with a possible D match to TRBD1 (6 bases). Germline values: CDR1 SEHNR, CDR2 FQNEAQ (reference sequence). The CDR3 is 14 amino acids. With 5 bases removed from V and 3 bases from J, the gap between germline ends came to 10 bases. The CDR3 protein is CASSRDTSNEKLFF. CDR3 DNA sequence: TGTGCCAGCAGCCGGGACACCTCTAATGAAAAACTGTTTTTT.

The J gene is TRBJ1-2, the V gene TRBV2; 7 bases are shared with TRBD1. The length of the CDR3 is 14 residues. Trimming took 10 bases from V and 0 from J; bases not matched to a gene: 8. Germline lookup yields CDR1 SNHLY and CDR2 FYNNEI. The CDR3 region is CATSPRGANYGYTF. The CDR3 DNA reads as TGTGCCACCTCCCCCAGGGGGGCTAACTATGGCTACACCTTC.

This clone was observed a few times. J is TRBJ1-1 and V is TRBV11-1; 11 bases fit TRBD1. There are 14 residues in the CDR3. The germline V gene encodes CDR1 SGHAT and CDR2 FQDESV (reference sequence). Trimming took 5 bases from V and 5 from J; bases not matched to a gene: 4. The CDR3 protein is CASSSGQGATEAFF. Written as DNA, the CDR3 is TGTGCCAGCAGCAGCGGACAGGGGGCAACTGAAGCTTTCTTT.

The gene calls are TRBV5-6 and TRBJ1-4, with 7 bases that match TRBD1. This CDR3 is 17 amino acids long. Losses at the gene ends were 0 bases for V and 7 bases for J; bases not matched to a gene: 12. In germline, CDR1 is SGHDT, CDR2 YYEEEE. The CDR3 coding sequence is TGTGCCAGCAGCTTGGCCAATCTGGGGACAGTAAGTGAAAAACTGTTTTTT. As protein: CASSLANLGTVSEKLFF. The variable domain in full, completed from reference TRBV5-6 and TRBJ1-4, reads DAGVTQSPTHLIKTRGQQVTLRCSPKSGHDTVSWYQQALGQGPQFIFQYYEEEERQRGNFPDRFSGHQFPNYSSELNVNALLLGDSALYLCASSLANLGTVSEKLFFGSGTQLSVL.

The chain links TRBV5-6 to TRBJ2-5; D is unresolved. CDR3 length equals 15 residues. The V end was cut by 3 bases, the J end by 0 bases, with 12 bases between. Germline V lookup: CDR1 SGHDT, CDR2 YYEEEE. CDR3 sequence (DNA): TGTGCCAGCAGCTCCCCCCGGGTTTACCAAGAGACCCAGTACTTC. Translating it yields CASSSPRVYQETQYF.

J is TRBJ1-1 and V is TRBV7-8; maybe TRBD1 (5 bases). The CDR3 loop spans 15 amino acids. Germline CDR1 reads SGHVS; CDR2 reads FQNEAQ. Trimming left V 5 bases short and J 0 bases short, with 13 bases between. CDR3 sequence: CASSPSGRMNTEAFF. The CDR3, as DNA: TGTGCCAGCAGCCCCTCGGGACGGATGAACACTGAAGCTTTCTTT. The whole variable domain, filled in from reference TRBV7-8 and TRBJ1-1, reads GAGVSQSPRYKVAKRGQDVALRCDPISGHVSLFWYQQALGQGPEFLTYFQNEAQLDKSGLPSDRFFAERPEGSVSTLKIQRTQQEDSAVYLCASSPSGRMNTEAFFGQGTRLTVV.

The chain uses TRBV2 and TRBJ1-2; D remains unclear. This CDR3 is built from 11 residues. V was clipped by 8 bases and J by 6 bases, with 10 bases between them. CDR1 and CDR2 from the germline V gene are SNHLY and FYNNEI. The DNA of the CDR3 is TGTGCCAGCCTTACTGGGGATGGCTACACCTTC. Encoded protein: CASLTGDGYTF.

The CDR3 DNA is TGTGCCAGCAGGACGGACAGGGGTTCCTATGGCTACACCTTC. It yields the protein CASRTDRGSYGYTF. V gene TRBV6-4 combines with J gene TRBJ1-2; TRBD1 agrees at 9 bases. This CDR3 is 14 amino acids long. After removal of 6 bases from V and 4 bases from J, the junction contained 6 bases not matched to a gene. The germline gives CDR1 MRHNA, CDR2 SNTAGT.

This CDR3 reads CASSLGQGARAEAFF. The CDR3 DNA reads as TGTGCCAGCAGCCTGGGACAGGGGGCTCGAGCTGAAGCTTTCTTT. The V call is TRBV7-6, the J call TRBJ1-1, with 12 bases that match TRBD1. CDR1 and CDR2 (germline): SGHVS, FNYEAQ. CDR3 size: 15 residues. Trimming took 5 bases from V and 6 from J; bases not matched to a gene: 7.

CDR3 nucleotide sequence: TGTGCCACCAGGCGGACAGCGGAGAAGAACACTGAAGCTTTCTTT. Amino acids: CATRRTAEKNTEAFF. The chain couples TRBV24-1 to TRBJ1-1; perhaps TRBD1 as D (6 bases). Germline lookup yields CDR1 KGHDR and CDR2 SFDVKD. V lost 7 bases and J lost 1, with 15 bases in between. The CDR3 consists of 15 residues.

V and J are TRBV5-6 and TRBJ2-5; 8 nucleotides match TRBD1. The length of the CDR3 is 16 residues. CDR1 is SGHDT and CDR2 is YYEEEE in the germline V gene. The V gene end was trimmed by 2 bases and the J gene end by 5 bases; junction bases not matched to a gene: 11. The CDR3 DNA reads TGTGCCAGCAGCTTATTTAATGCAGGGGGCTTGGAGACCCAGTACTTC. Protein: CASSLFNAGGLETQYF. Together with reference TRBV5-6 and TRBJ2-5, the CDR3 gives the full variable domain: DAGVTQSPTHLIKTRGQQVTLRCSPKSGHDTVSWYQQALGQGPQFIFQYYEEEERQRGNFPDRFSGHQFPNYSSELNVNALLLGDSALYLCASSLFNAGGLETQYFGPGTRLLVL.

The genes are TRBV6-1 and TRBJ2-3; 7 bases map to TRBD2. The CDR3 spans 16 residues. In germline, CDR1 is MNHNS, CDR2 SASEGT. V lost 0 bases, J lost 13 bases, and 16 bases stayed unmatched. The CDR3 region has the DNA TGTGCCAGCAGTGAAGCGCTTCGGACGGCGCGGGGGTATGAGTATTTT. Protein: CASSEALRTARGYEYF.

V gene TRBV6-5 combines with J gene TRBJ2-5; TRBD1 matches at 9 bases. CDR1 is MNHEY, CDR2 SVGAGI, per germline. The CDR3 is made up of 15 amino acids. The trim removed 0 bases at V and 1 base at J, leaving 0 bases unmatched. CDR3 sequence: CASSYSQGAQETQYF. CDR3 bases: TGTGCCAGCAGTTACTCACAGGGGGCCCAAGAGACCCAGTACTTC.

The rearrangement links TRBV30 to TRBJ1-2, with a tentative D call TRBD1 (5 bases). V lost 0 bases and J 4 bases, leaving 9 bases between the germline ends. Germline V gives CDR1 GTSNPN, CDR2 SVGIG (reference sequence). This CDR3 region has 13 residues. CDR3 in DNA: TGTGCCTGGAGTGTACGGGGGAGCTATGGCTACACCTTC. It codes for CAWSVRGSYGYTF.

The genes are TRBV15 and TRBJ1-6; weak D call: TRBD1 (5 bases). Trimming took off 0 bases at V and 6 bases at J, with 9 bases between the two ends. The CDR3 has 15 amino acids. From germline, CDR1 is LNHNV and CDR2 YYDKDF (reference sequence). CDR3 sequence: CATSREGELNSPLHF. Here the CDR3 DNA reads TGTGCCACCAGCAGAGAGGGGGAACTTAATTCACCCCTCCACTTT.

The CDR3: CASSPRTRGVEQFF. The CDR3 nucleotides read TGTGCCAGCAGCCCAAGGACGCGGGGGGTCGAGCAGTTCTTC. The V call is TRBV5-6, the J call TRBJ2-1; 8 nucleotides line up with TRBD2. The CDR3 contains 14 residues. J lost 10 bases, V lost 4 bases, and 10 bases had no gene match. Looked up from germline, CDR1 is SGHDT and CDR2 is YYEEEE.